The next 25 T cell receptor beta chains were all read from a single sample in a study of T cells in Graves' hyperthyroidism and ophthalmopathy. It was RNA transcripts that yielded the amplified TCR beta CDR3 regions. The TCR CDR3 first-round RT-PCR relied on the HTBI primer set. MiXCR, applied by TCRdb to the multiplex PCR reads, yields one record per CDR3 protein. The sample has approximately 350,000 distinct CDR3 sequences; 12% to 15% are singletons. Material for sequencing was blood. The receptors originated from a woman aged 60-75 years with Graves' ophthalmopathy.

This chain joins TRBV6-1 and TRBJ2-2, with a tentative D call TRBD1 (6 bases). The CDR3 loop spans 15 amino acids. The germline V gene encodes CDR1 MNHNS and CDR2 SASEGT. Trimming removed 3 bases from V and 5 bases from J, with 13 bases in between. This CDR3 is CASSDWGLRTGELFF. In DNA, the CDR3 is TGTGCCAGCAGTGATTGGGGGCTAAGGACCGGGGAGCTGTTTTTT.

This clonotype was seen ten or more times. The chain has TRBV6-5 and TRBJ2-7; D is unresolved. Trimming left V 0 bases short and J 2 bases short, with 8 bases between. This CDR3 has 14 amino acids. Germline CDR1 is MNHEY and CDR2 is SVGAGI. The CDR3 loop reads CASSYSAGAYEQYF. The DNA of the CDR3 is TGTGCCAGCAGTTACTCGGCAGGAGCCTACGAGCAGTACTTC.

V gene TRBV5-1 combines with J gene TRBJ2-3; the match to TRBD2 covers 11 bases. In germline, CDR1 is SGHRS, CDR2 YFSETQ. The CDR3 has 16 amino acids. The V segment lost 3 bases and the J segment 2 bases; nucleotides outside the gene matches: 5. The CDR3 protein is CASSYLTSGNTDTQYF. CDR3 nucleotides: TGCGCCAGCAGCTATTTGACTAGCGGGAACACAGATACGCAGTATTTT.

This clonotype was picked up many times. The rearrangement joins TRBV11-3 to TRBJ1-6; no clear D gene. Looked up from germline, CDR1 is SGHNT and CDR2 is YENEEA. V dropped 4 bases and J dropped 3 bases, with 4 bases sitting between them. The CDR3 is 13 amino acids. The CDR3 DNA reads TGTGCCAGCAGCTCAGACTATAATTCACCCCTCCACTTT. Amino acid sequence: CASSSDYNSPLHF.

This clonotype has a count of ten or more. This chain connects TRBV19 to TRBJ2-1; D ambiguous. Trimming left V 5 bases short and J 6 bases short, with 17 bases between. CDR3 size: 15 residues. Germline V lookup: CDR1 LNHDA, CDR2 SQIVND (reference sequence). The CDR3 protein is CASSARVNIGNEQFF. CDR3 DNA sequence: TGTGCCAGTAGTGCCCGGGTGAACATCGGCAATGAGCAGTTCTTC.

The sample holds many counts of this clonotype. The chain links TRBV25-1 to TRBJ2-1; 11 bases are shared with TRBD2. The CDR3 consists of 15 residues. Germline V gene lookup returns CDR1 MGHDK and CDR2 SYGVNS. The J segment lost 7 bases and the V segment lost 5 bases, leaving 7 bases of the junction unmatched. CDR3 region: CASSQLAGVSNEQFF. The CDR3 DNA reads as TGTGCCAGCAGTCAACTAGCGGGAGTCTCTAATGAGCAGTTCTTC.

Concerning this clonotype: One end of the junction fails to match germline, which may point to a read error. The J gene is TRBJ2-2, the V gene TRBV7-7; D perhaps matches TRBD2 (5 bases). Germline-derived CDR1 and CDR2 are SSHAT and FNYEAQ (reference sequence). The length of the CDR3 is 15 residues. CDR3 residues: CASSLGLRGTGELFF. CDR3 DNA sequence: TGTGCTAGCAGTCTGGGCCTCCGGGGCACCGGGGAGCTGTTTTTT.

About this clonotype itself: Here the CDR3 omits its conserved ending phenylalanine or tryptophan, so a read error is the likely source. The chain uses TRBV6-2 or TRBV6-3 and TRBJ2-5; TRBD1 matches 7 bases. The CDR3 is 15 amino acids. The trim removed 6 bases at V and 1 base at J, leaving 8 bases unmatched. CDR1 is MNHEY and CDR2 is SVGEGT in the germline V gene. The CDR3 nucleotides are TGTGCCAGCAGAGAGGACAGGCTGAGCCAAGAGACCCAGTACTCC. It is translated as CASREDRLSQETQYS.

The rearrangement links TRBV6-2 or TRBV6-3 to TRBJ2-1; 7 bases agree with TRBD2. After removal of 8 bases from V and 0 bases from J, the junction contained 16 bases not matched to a gene. The CDR3 covers 18 residues. Germline V gene sequence: CDR1 MNHEY, CDR2 SVGEGT. CDR3 amino acids: CASQTQGSGRSSYNEQFF. For the CDR3, the DNA is TGTGCCAGCCAAACTCAGGGTAGCGGGCGTAGCTCCTACAATGAGCAGTTCTTC.

This clonotype was counted many times. CDR3 bases: TGTGCCAGCAGTGGGCCCGGGACTGACAATGAGCAGTTCTTC. Amino acid sequence: CASSGPGTDNEQFF. V is TRBV2 and J is TRBJ2-1; TRBD2 might be the D (6 bases). The CDR3 runs to 14 residues. V lost 4 bases to trimming and J lost 5 bases, with 12 bases between them. Germline V gene sequence: CDR1 SNHLY, CDR2 FYNNEI. Variable domain in full (rest from reference TRBV2 and TRBJ2-1): EPEVTQTPSHQVTQMGQEVILRCVPISNHLYFYWYRQILGQKVEFLVSFYNNEISEKSEIFDDQFSVERPDGSNFTLKIRSTKLEDSAMYFCASSGPGTDNEQFFGPGTRLTVL.

This clonotype was picked up a small number of times. V and J are TRBV2 and TRBJ1-3; D unresolved. Germline-derived CDR1 and CDR2 are SNHLY and FYNNEI. Trimming left V 5 bases short and J 0 bases short, with 8 bases between. CDR3 length: 14 amino acids. CDR3 bases: TGTGCCAGCAGTCAACGGGGCTCTGGAAACACCATATATTTT. Translating gives CASSQRGSGNTIYF.

This clonotype was detected ten times or more. This sequence joins TRBV6-6 and TRBJ2-7; 7 bases map to TRBD1. V lost 0 bases and J lost 7; bases outside the gene matches: 3. The CDR3 extends over 13 amino acids. Germline-derived CDR1 and CDR2 are MNHNY and SVGAGI (reference sequence). CDR3 nucleotides: TGTGCCAGCAGTTACTCGACAGGGAATGAGCAGTACTTC. Translating it yields CASSYSTGNEQYF.

Of note for this clonotype: The junction does not match germline at one end; this may be a read error. The chain employs TRBV7-9 and TRBJ1-3; the match to TRBD1 covers 10 bases. CDR1 is SEHNR and CDR2 is FQNEAQ in the germline V gene (reference sequence). The CDR3 is 18 amino acids. Here the CDR3 DNA reads TGTACCAGCAGCTTAGGACAGGGGGATTTCCTCTCTGGAAACACCATATATTTT. Its translation: CTSSLGQGDFLSGNTIYF.

The CDR3 reads CASRRQGEQYF. CDR3 in DNA: TGTGCCAGCAGGAGGCAGGGCGAGCAGTACTTC. The chain recombines TRBV2 with TRBJ2-7, with a weak D call TRBD1 (5 bases). The CDR3 runs to 11 residues. Germline lookup yields CDR1 SNHLY and CDR2 FYNNEI. Between the trimmed V and J ends, which lost 6 bases and 6 bases, there was a span of 9 bases.

At least ten counts were recorded for this clonotype. The rearrangement uses TRBV3-1 and TRBJ2-2; 14 bases are a match to TRBD2. This CDR3 spans 16 amino acids. V lost 5 bases to trimming and J lost 7 bases; unmatched junction nucleotides: 6. Germline V gives CDR1 LGHDT, CDR2 YNNKEL (reference sequence). The CDR3 reads CASSSGLAGVGGELFF. The CDR3 DNA reads as TGTGCCAGCAGCTCGGGACTAGCGGGAGTCGGCGGGGAGCTGTTTTTT. Full variable domain (remainder filled in from reference TRBV3-1 and TRBJ2-2): DTAVSQTPKYLVTQMGNDKSIKCEQNLGHDTMYWYKQDSKKFLKIMFSYNNKELIINETVPNRFSPKSPDKAHLNLHINSLELGDSAVYFCASSSGLAGVGGELFFGEGSRLTVL.

This clonotype was seen a handful of times. The DNA of the CDR3 is TGTGCCAGCAGCGTAGGGCTAGCGGGGGTTGAGGAGCAGTTCTTC. It translates to CASSVGLAGVEEQFF. This sequence joins TRBV9 and TRBJ2-1; 10 bases line up with TRBD2. The CDR3 is made up of 15 amino acids. V trimming: 0 bases; J trimming: 10 bases; junction bases outside the gene matches: 7. The V gene's germline CDR1 is SGDLS and CDR2 YYNGEE.

This clonotype came up a few times. The gene calls are TRBV19 and TRBJ2-2; TRBD1 agrees at 11 bases. Trimming at V came to 3 bases and at J to 5 bases, leaving 17 bases not matched to a gene. The V gene's germline CDR1 is LNHDA and CDR2 SQIVND (reference sequence). This CDR3 has 20 residues. The CDR3, as DNA: TGTGCCAGTAGTATGCCCGCGGGGACAGGGGGATCCTCGAGGACCGGGGAGCTGTTTTTT. It translates to CASSMPAGTGGSSRTGELFF.

At least ten counts were recorded for this clonotype. Relative to the germline gene, one junction end is altered; a read error may explain this. The rearrangement links TRBV20-1 to TRBJ2-7; the D gene could be TRBD1 or TRBD2 (5 bases each). The CDR3 loop spans 14 amino acids. CDR1 DFQATT and CDR2 SNEGSKA come from the germline V gene (reference sequence). The DNA of the CDR3 is TGCAGTGCCAGAGGGGCGAGGGAGTCCTACGAGCAGTACTTC. This translates into CSARGARESYEQYF.

The chain carries TRBV24-1 and TRBJ1-2, with TRBD1 identical over 7 bases. The germline gives CDR1 KGHDR, CDR2 SFDVKD. The V gene end was trimmed by 4 bases and the J gene end by 8 bases; junction bases not matched to a gene: 6. This CDR3 has 13 amino acids. The CDR3 reads CATSDPTGNGYTF. The CDR3 nucleotides are TGTGCCACCAGTGACCCGACAGGGAACGGCTACACCTTC.

Ten or more counts support this clonotype. This sequence joins TRBV6-5 and TRBJ2-2; tentative D call: TRBD1 (5 bases). The CDR3 sequence is 16 residues long. The germline CDR1 and CDR2 sequences are MNHEY and SVGAGI. Trimming pared 0 bases from V and 0 bases from J, leaving 8 bases between. The CDR3 loop is CASSYSWGANTGELFF. The CDR3 region has the DNA TGTGCCAGCAGTTACTCCTGGGGCGCGAACACCGGGGAGCTGTTTTTT.

In its sample, this clonotype was seen many times. The genes are TRBV29-1 and TRBJ2-5; 9 nucleotides match TRBD2. Germline V gene data show CDR1 as SQVTM and CDR2 as ANQGSEA. The V segment lost 3 bases and the J segment 4 bases; nucleotides outside the gene matches: 12. CDR3 size: 16 residues. The CDR3 bases are TGCAGCGTTGATAGAGCGGGAGGTCTCTCGCTAGAGACCCAGTACTTC. It codes for CSVDRAGGLSLETQYF.

J is TRBJ1-1 and V is TRBV28, with no clear D. Between the trimmed V and J ends, which lost 6 bases and 0 bases, there was a span of 11 bases. This CDR3 region has 14 residues. Germline CDR1 MDHEN, CDR2 SYDVKM. The CDR3 nucleotides are TGTGCCAGCAGCCAGATTAATATGAACACTGAAGCTTTCTTT. The encoded protein is CASSQINMNTEAFF. Full variable domain (rest looked up from reference TRBV28 and TRBJ1-1): DVKVTQSSRYLVKRTGEKVFLECVQDMDHENMFWYRQDPGLGLRLIYFSYDVKMKEKGDIPEGYSVSREKKERFSLILESASTNQTSMYLCASSQINMNTEAFFGQGTRLTVV.

This clonotype showed up just a few times. This chain links TRBV5-1 with TRBJ2-2; a weak D match, TRBD2 (6 bases). This CDR3 region has 15 residues. Germline assignment: CDR1 SGHRS and CDR2 YFSETQ. V was clipped by 4 bases and J by 5 bases, with 15 bases between them. CDR3: CASSPGLRGTGELFF. The CDR3 region has the DNA TGCGCCAGCAGCCCGGGTCTCCGGGGGACCGGGGAGCTGTTTTTT.

This clonotype was seen repeatedly, ten times or more. CDR3 sequence reads: CASRIGGVGTDTQYF. The DNA for the CDR3 is TGTGCCAGCAGGATTGGAGGAGTGGGAACAGATACGCAGTATTTT. V is TRBV28 and J is TRBJ2-3, with D perhaps TRBD2 (5 bases). The CDR3 extends over 15 amino acids. Germline CDR1 is MDHEN and CDR2 is SYDVKM. V was trimmed by 6 bases and J by 3 bases, leaving 16 bases between them.

This clonotype was detected ten times or more. This sequence joins TRBV6-1 and TRBJ2-5, with 7 bases fitting TRBD1. Looked up from germline, CDR1 is MNHNS and CDR2 is SASEGT. The CDR3 extends over 15 amino acids. V lost 5 bases and J lost 4; bases outside the gene matches: 10. The CDR3: CASSFYRGIRETQYF. CDR3 nucleotide sequence: TGTGCCAGCAGTTTCTACAGGGGCATCCGAGAGACCCAGTACTTC.